This TCR beta chain was observed in a study of HIV-infected children after antiretroviral therapy interruption. Findings of the study overall: Naive CD4+ CDR3 sharing between time points fell after interruption began.

Per the germline V gene, CDR1 is SGHRS and CDR2 is YFSETQ. The J segment lost 15 bases and the V segment lost 2 bases, leaving 10 bases of the junction unmatched. This CDR3 region has 13 residues. The TCR library was built from RNA with a 3' RACE protocol and unique molecular identifiers. Each CDR3 protein is one row after TCRdb ran MiXCR on the 3' RACE reads. Of 40,000 or so distinct CDR3 sequences listed, approximately 7% were seen once; the top ten hold just under 1%. Stated treatment: PENTA 11 planned treatment interruption arm or continuous ART arm. Naive CD4+ CD45RA+ CD45RO- T cells were FACS-sorted from thawed PBMCs. This clonotype was detected ten times or more. Its antigen is unidentified.

J is TRBJ2-1 and V is TRBV5-1, with 8 bases aligning to TRBD2. This clonotype was obtained from a pool of human donors with HIV. The sequencing used CD45RA+ CD4+ T cells from PBMCs, pooled from several time points, collected from a donor given antiretroviral therapy, either interrupted or continuous. Subset: naive CD4+ CD45RA+ CD45RO- T cells. For the CDR3, the DNA is TGCGCCAGCAGCTTCGGGGGGGGGATGCGACTGTTCTTC. This gives the protein CASSFGGGMRLFF.